The table lists the clone carrying this T cell receptor (beta chain) with many counts. Its specificity is unknown. Building of the TCR beta libraries involved iRepertoire HTBI primers and Arm-PCR of CDR3 regions. Per the original data handling: Identification yielded 60 or so TRBV and around 15 TRBJ segments across samples. TCRdb analysed the multiplex PCR reads with MiXCR anew, one entry per CDR3 protein. The authors' filters were not applied to this entry. The top ten hold around 21% of the sample, which has fewer than 450,000 distinct CDR3 sequences, around 21% seen once. Trimming at V came to 6 bases and at J to 9 bases, leaving 9 bases not matched to a gene. The CDR3 spans 14 residues. Time point denoted: persistent/refractory GD, antithyroid drugs over 5 years with positive TRAb. RNA isolated from PBMCs was used to make the TCR library. These data are taken from a study of regulatory T cells in long-lasting Graves disease.

Broader study findings: Gene preferences differed: TRBV28, TRBJ1-2, TRBJ2-5 in persistent cases. Small numbers of samples may have cut accuracy. Thyroid tissue went unstudied; only peripheral blood was examined.

The sequence was collected from a female donor with Graves disease. Sequences were derived from peripheral blood mononuclear cells (PBMCs), sampled when the disease was refractory, from a patient treated with antithyroid drugs. The chain joins TRBV12-3 or TRBV12-4 to TRBJ2-1; 9 nucleotides align to TRBD2. The CDR3 is CASSPPGLAREQFF. The CDR3, as DNA: TGTGCCAGCAGCCCGCCGGGACTAGCACGTGAGCAGTTCTTC.